This T cell receptor (beta chain) stems from a study of vaccination and CD4 T cells after COVID-19. CD4+ T cells that had been cultured provided DNA sequenced with the Oncomine TCR Beta short-read assay. TCRdb itself ran the PCR reads through MiXCR, one entry per CDR3 protein. Of approximately 10,000 distinct CDR3 sequences listed, 20% to 30% were seen once; the top ten hold around 24%. Germline V gives CDR1 ENHRY, CDR2 SYGVKD. The CDR3 totals 14 residues. V lost 4 bases and J lost 3, with 13 bases in between. Comments on this clonotype: Its antigen remains unknown.

Treatment described: roughly 10-day PBMC culture with coronavirus spike peptide pools or control peptides (ViraFEST assay). For ViraFEST, peptide pools expanded antigen-specific T cells, after which the TCRs were sequenced. Peptide pools at around 9.6 ug/ml, together with roughly 10 IU/ml IL-2, were added to cultures of some 2.2 million PBMCs per well. V gene TRBV10-3 combines with J gene TRBJ2-7; D could derive from TRBD1 or TRBD2 (5 bases each). Sequencing used CD4+ T cells from blood, cultured in vitro, obtained before SARS-CoV-2 vaccination. This receptor was taken from a human donor who received a COVID-19 vaccine. CDR3: CAISVRDVDYEQYF. CDR3 coding DNA: TGTGCCATCAGTGTCCGGGACGTAGACTACGAGCAGTACTTC.